This passage covers 3 T cell receptor beta chains from one sample sequenced in a study of shared clonotypes between healthy human individuals. The repertoire was sequenced with immunoSEQ multiplex PCR; TCRdb's copy has only in-frame clones and lacks some. The sample lists 630,000 or so clones, more than 95% occurring once. CD45RO-negative, CCR7-selected cells formed the naive CD8 fraction, which excluded terminally differentiated effector memory CD45RA+ cells. Sequenced material: naive CD8+ T cells sorted from blood. The receptors stem from a young man in good health.

The genes are TRBV29-1 and TRBJ2-1; the D gene is possibly TRBD1 (6 bases). Germline-derived CDR1 and CDR2 are SQVTM and ANQGSEA. Trimming left V 5 bases short and J 4 bases short, with 15 bases between. The CDR3 covers 14 residues. CDR3 DNA sequence: TGCAGCGTTAGGGACACGGATGGTTACAATGAGCAGTTCTTC. Amino acids: CSVRDTDGYNEQFF.

V is TRBV7-6 and J is TRBJ1-1, with D possibly matching TRBD1 (5 bases). Germline V lookup: CDR1 SGHVS, CDR2 FNYEAQ. The CDR3 extends over 15 amino acids. V was trimmed by 4 bases and J by 4 bases, leaving 16 bases between them. CDR3 sequence reads: CASSSSGTMGTEAFF. The CDR3 nucleotides read TGTGCCAGCAGCTCCTCCGGGACCATGGGCACTGAAGCTTTCTTT.

The rearrangement joins TRBV4-1 to TRBJ2-2; D possibly matches TRBD1 or TRBD2 (5 bases each). Trimming took off 0 bases at V and 9 bases at J, with 11 bases between the two ends. This CDR3 has 14 residues. Looked up from germline, CDR1 is MGHRA and CDR2 is YSYEKL. CDR3 in DNA: TGCGCCAGCAGCCAAGAGGGGGAAGGGTGGGAGCTGTTTTTT. As protein: CASSQEGEGWELFF.